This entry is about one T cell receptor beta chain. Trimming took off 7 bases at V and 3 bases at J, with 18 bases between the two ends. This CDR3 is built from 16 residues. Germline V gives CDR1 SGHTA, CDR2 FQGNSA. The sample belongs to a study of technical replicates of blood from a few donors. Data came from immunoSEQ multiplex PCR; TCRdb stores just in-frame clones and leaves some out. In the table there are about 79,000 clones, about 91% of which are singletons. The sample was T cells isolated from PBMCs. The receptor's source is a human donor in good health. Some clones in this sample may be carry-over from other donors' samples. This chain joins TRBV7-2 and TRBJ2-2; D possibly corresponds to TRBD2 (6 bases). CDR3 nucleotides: TGTGCCAGCACCCGGCGGGCTAGCGACTACACCGGGGAGCTGTTTTTT. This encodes CASTRRASDYTGELFF.